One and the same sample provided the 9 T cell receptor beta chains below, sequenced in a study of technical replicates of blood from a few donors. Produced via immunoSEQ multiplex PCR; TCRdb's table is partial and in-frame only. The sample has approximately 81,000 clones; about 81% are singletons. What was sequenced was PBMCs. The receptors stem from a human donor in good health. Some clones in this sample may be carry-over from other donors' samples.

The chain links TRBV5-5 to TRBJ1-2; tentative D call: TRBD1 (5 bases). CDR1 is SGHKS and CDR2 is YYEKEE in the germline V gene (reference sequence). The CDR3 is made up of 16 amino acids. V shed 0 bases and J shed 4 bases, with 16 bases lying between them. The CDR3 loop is CASSLDRPDSSYGYTF. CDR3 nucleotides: TGTGCCAGCAGCTTGGACCGCCCCGACAGCTCCTATGGCTACACCTTC.

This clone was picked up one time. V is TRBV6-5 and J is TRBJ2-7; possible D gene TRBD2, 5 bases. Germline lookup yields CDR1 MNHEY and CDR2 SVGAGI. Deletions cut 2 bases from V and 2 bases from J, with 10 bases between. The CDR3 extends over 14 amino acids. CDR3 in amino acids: CASSYLSGTYEQYF. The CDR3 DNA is TGTGCCAGCAGTTACCTATCGGGGACCTACGAGCAGTACTTC.

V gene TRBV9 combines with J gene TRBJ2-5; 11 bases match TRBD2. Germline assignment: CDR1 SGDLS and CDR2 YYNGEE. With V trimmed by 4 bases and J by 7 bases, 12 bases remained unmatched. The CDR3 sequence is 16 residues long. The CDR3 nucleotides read TGTGCCAGCAGCACCTCGGGACTAGCGGACCTTGCGACCCAGTACTTC. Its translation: CASSTSGLADLATQYF.

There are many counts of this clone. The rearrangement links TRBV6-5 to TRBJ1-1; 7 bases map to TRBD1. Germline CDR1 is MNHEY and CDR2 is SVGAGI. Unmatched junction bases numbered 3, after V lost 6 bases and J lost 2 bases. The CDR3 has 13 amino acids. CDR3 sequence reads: CASRGQLNTEAFF. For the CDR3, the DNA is TGTGCCAGCAGGGGACAGCTTAACACTGAAGCTTTCTTT.

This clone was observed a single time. CDR3 bases: TGTGCCAGCAGCTTAGATGGGGGGGCAAGCCAGCCCCAGCATTTT. Residues: CASSLDGGASQPQHF. This chain links TRBV7-9 with TRBJ1-5; TRBD1 is a possible D gene (6 bases). Germline CDR1 reads SEHNR; CDR2 reads FQNEAQ (reference sequence). This CDR3 comprises 15 residues. With 1 base removed from V and 7 bases from J, the gap between germline ends came to 14 bases.

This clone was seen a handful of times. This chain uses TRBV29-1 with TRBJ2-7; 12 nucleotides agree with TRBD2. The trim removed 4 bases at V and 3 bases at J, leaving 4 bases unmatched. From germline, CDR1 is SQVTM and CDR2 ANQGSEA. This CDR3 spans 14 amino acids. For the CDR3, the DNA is TGCAGCGTTGGGACTAGCGGGGATGTCTACGAGCAGTACTTC. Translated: CSVGTSGDVYEQYF.

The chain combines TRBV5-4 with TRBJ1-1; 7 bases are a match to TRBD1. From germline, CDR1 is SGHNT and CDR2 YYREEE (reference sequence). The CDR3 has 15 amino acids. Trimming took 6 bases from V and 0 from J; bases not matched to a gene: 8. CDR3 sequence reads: CASKPQGVVNTEAFF. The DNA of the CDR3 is TGTGCCAGCAAACCCCAGGGGGTAGTGAACACTGAAGCTTTCTTT.

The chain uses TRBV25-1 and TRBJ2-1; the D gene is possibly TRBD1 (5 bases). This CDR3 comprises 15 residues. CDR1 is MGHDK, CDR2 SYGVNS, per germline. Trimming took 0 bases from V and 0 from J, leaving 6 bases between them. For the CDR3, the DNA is TGTGCCAGCAGTGAATATAGGGGCTCCTACAATGAGCAGTTCTTC. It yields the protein CASSEYRGSYNEQFF.

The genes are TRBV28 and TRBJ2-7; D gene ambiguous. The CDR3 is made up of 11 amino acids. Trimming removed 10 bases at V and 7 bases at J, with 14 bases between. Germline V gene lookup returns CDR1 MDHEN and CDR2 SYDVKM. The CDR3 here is CATRGAREQYF. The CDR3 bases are TGTGCCACCCGTGGAGCGCGGGAGCAGTACTTC.